The 22 T cell receptor beta chains below come from one sample, sequenced in a study of T-cell reconstitution after alpha-beta-depleted transplantation in children. The authors prepared the TCRbeta library with unique molecular identifiers. A single record per CDR3 protein comes from TCRdb applying MiXCR to the PCR reads. Among about 420,000 distinct CDR3 sequences listed, roughly a tenth were seen once. Sequencing was performed on PBMCs from the stem cell graft donor, taken from the stem cell graft. The source of these receptors is a human donor who donated a stem cell graft to a child with acute myeloid leukemia.

The table lists this clonotype with many counts. This chain uses TRBV6-2 or TRBV6-3 with TRBJ2-7; D gene unclear. The V end was cut by 4 bases, the J end by 4 bases, with 5 bases between. Germline CDR1 is MNHEY and CDR2 is SVGEGT. The CDR3 is 11 residues long. The CDR3 coding sequence is TGTGCCAGCAGTTTCAGATACGAGCAGTACTTC. Translation: CASSFRYEQYF.

This clonotype occurred a few times. The chain is built from TRBV7-3 and TRBJ1-1, with a weak D call TRBD1 (5 bases). Trimming shortened V by 0 bases and J by 1 base, and 9 bases separated the two germline ends. The germline V gene encodes CDR1 SGHTA and CDR2 FQGTGA. The CDR3 spans 15 residues. The CDR3 sequence is CASSLTGGRNTEAFF. The CDR3 DNA follows: TGTGCCAGCAGCTTAACTGGGGGAAGGAACACTGAAGCTTTCTTT.

A few counts support this clonotype. The gene calls are TRBV27 and TRBJ1-2; 7 bases fit TRBD1. V shed 8 bases and J 4 bases; nucleotides not matched to a gene: 7. The V gene's germline CDR1 is MNHEY and CDR2 SMNVEV (reference sequence). The CDR3 length is 13 residues. Here the CDR3 DNA reads TGTGCCAGCGGGGACCGGGACAGCTATGGCTACACCTTC. Translation gives CASGDRDSYGYTF.

This clonotype was seen more than once but under ten times. The J gene is TRBJ2-7, the V gene TRBV5-1; 8 positions match TRBD1. Germline assignment: CDR1 SGHRS and CDR2 YFSETQ. The CDR3 is 15 residues long. J lost 2 bases, V lost 4 bases, and 8 bases had no gene match. CDR3: CASSGQGAGTYEQYF. The CDR3, as DNA: TGCGCCAGCAGCGGGCAGGGGGCAGGGACCTACGAGCAGTACTTC.

The table lists this clonotype with a count of one. The genes are TRBV6-1 and TRBJ2-5; possibly TRBD2 for D (6 bases). CDR1 is MNHNS and CDR2 is SASEGT in the germline V gene. The CDR3 has 14 amino acids. The V gene lost 7 bases and the J gene lost 5 bases, with 17 bases spanning the gap. In nucleotides, the CDR3 is TGTGCCAGCAACCCCGTGGAGGGTTGGGAGACCCAGTACTTC. It specifies CASNPVEGWETQYF.

This clonotype was counted a few times. The V and J genes are TRBV15 and TRBJ2-3, with D unresolved. This CDR3 is 16 amino acids long. CDR1 LNHNV and CDR2 YYDKDF come from the germline V gene (reference sequence). The V gene lost 0 bases and the J gene lost 2 bases, with 12 bases spanning the gap. CDR3 bases: TGTGCCACCAGCAGAGATATCGCCCAACCCACAGATACGCAGTATTTT. The encoded protein is CATSRDIAQPTDTQYF. Full variable domain (missing parts from reference TRBV15 and TRBJ2-3): DAMVIQNPRYQVTQFGKPVTLSCSQTLNHNVMYWYQQKSSQAPKLLFHYYDKDFNNEADTPDNFQSRRPNTSFCFLDIRSPGLGDTAMYLCATSRDIAQPTDTQYFGPGTRLTVL.

For this clonotype: A much larger clone lies one base from this, so it may be a read error. The rearrangement joins TRBV20-1 to TRBJ2-3; either TRBD1 or TRBD2 may fit D (5 bases each). The length of the CDR3 is 14 residues. Trimming took off 6 bases at V and 3 bases at J, with 16 bases between the two ends. CDR1 is DFQATT and CDR2 is SNEGSKA in the germline V gene (reference sequence). The CDR3 coding sequence is TGCAGTGCCCCAGGGCCAGCGGAAACAGATACGCAGTATTTT. Translating gives CSAPGPAETDTQYF.

The rearrangement joins TRBV20-1 to TRBJ2-6, with D perhaps TRBD1 (6 bases). The V and J ends lost 2 bases and 1 base respectively, with 12 bases between them. The CDR3 is 16 amino acids. Germline CDR1 is DFQATT and CDR2 is SNEGSKA (reference sequence). Here the CDR3 DNA reads TGCAGTGCTAGACCCTCAGGGGCTTCTGGGGCCAACGTCCTGACTTTC. Protein: CSARPSGASGANVLTF.

This clonotype was seen repeatedly, ten times or more. The V gene is TRBV27, the J gene TRBJ1-6; tentative D call: TRBD1 (6 bases). Looked up from germline, CDR1 is MNHEY and CDR2 is SMNVEV (reference sequence). The CDR3 covers 15 residues. V lost 3 bases, J lost 11 bases, and 17 bases lay in between. As DNA, the CDR3 is TGTGCCAGCAGTTTGCTAACAGGGAGTGGGACACCCCTCCACTTT. This encodes CASSLLTGSGTPLHF.

This clonotype appeared a few times. The chain links TRBV20-1 to TRBJ1-4; D gene ambiguous. CDR1 DFQATT and CDR2 SNEGSKA come from the germline V gene (reference sequence). The CDR3 has 15 residues. Trimming removed 5 bases from V and 5 bases from J, with 18 bases in between. The CDR3: CSAPGPPEKNEKLFF. In DNA form, the CDR3 reads TGCAGTGCTCCGGGTCCACCGGAGAAAAATGAAAAACTGTTTTTT.

This clonotype was counted a few times. The gene calls are TRBV28 and TRBJ2-7; the D gene is possibly TRBD1 (7 bases). V was cut by 2 bases and J by 5 bases, with 16 bases left in between. The germline V gene has CDR1 MDHEN and CDR2 SYDVKM. The CDR3 is made up of 15 amino acids. The CDR3 nucleotides read TGTGCCAGCAGTTTAGAGGGGCCAGGGGGGAACGAGCAGTACGTC. Translating it yields CASSLEGPGGNEQYV.

The gene calls are TRBV12-3 or TRBV12-4 and TRBJ1-5; D not resolved. Trimming left V 4 bases short and J 5 bases short, with 15 bases between. The length of the CDR3 is 15 residues. This chain's CDR3 is CASSYYQKDDQPQHF. The CDR3 DNA sequence: TGTGCCAGCAGTTATTATCAGAAGGACGATCAGCCCCAGCATTTT.

This clonotype showed up just a few times. The rearrangement joins TRBV5-1 to TRBJ2-1; D gene unclear. Trimming left V 3 bases short and J 7 bases short, with 14 bases between. Germline values: CDR1 SGHRS, CDR2 YFSETQ. The CDR3 has 14 amino acids. CDR3 loop: CASSSSGVSNEQFF. CDR3 nucleotide sequence: TGCGCCAGCAGCTCGTCAGGCGTGAGTAATGAGCAGTTCTTC.

This chain uses TRBV20-1 with TRBJ2-3; 10 bases agree with TRBD2. The CDR3 contains 16 residues. V shed 0 bases, J shed 5 bases, and the junction held 8 bases outside the gene matches. CDR1 is DFQATT, CDR2 SNEGSKA, per germline (reference sequence). Here the CDR3 reads CSARDLSGGARDTQYF. The CDR3 DNA is TGCAGTGCTAGAGATCTGAGCGGGGGGGCCCGAGATACGCAGTATTTT.

This chain uses TRBV20-1 with TRBJ1-1, with 7 bases identical to TRBD1. J lost 5 bases, V lost 5 bases, and 5 bases had no gene match. Germline V lookup: CDR1 DFQATT, CDR2 SNEGSKA (reference sequence). The CDR3 runs to 12 residues. CDR3 sequence (DNA): TGCAGTGCTTCCAGACAGGGTACTGAAGCTTTCTTT. It encodes CSASRQGTEAFF.

This clonotype was counted ten times or more. This chain links TRBV12-3 or TRBV12-4 with TRBJ2-2; D not resolved. The V gene lost 3 bases and the J gene lost 5 bases, with 7 bases spanning the gap. The CDR3 contains 13 residues. The CDR3 sequence is CASSFWQTGELFF. CDR3 coding DNA: TGTGCCAGCAGTTTTTGGCAGACCGGGGAGCTGTTTTTT.

The chain is built from TRBV3-1 and TRBJ2-1, with a weak D call TRBD2 (6 bases). Germline CDR1 and CDR2: LGHDT and YNNKEL (reference sequence). Trimming took off 1 base at V and 3 bases at J, with 13 bases between the two ends. There are 16 residues in the CDR3. The CDR3 here is CASSQVGGGLYNEQFF. DNA of the CDR3: TGTGCCAGCAGCCAAGTGGGGGGAGGTCTCTACAATGAGCAGTTCTTC.

In this sample, this clonotype turned up a few times. The DNA of the CDR3 is TGTGCCAGCAGCGTGACACCGTCCTACGAGCAGTACGTC. It specifies CASSVTPSYEQYV. The chain has TRBV6-1 and TRBJ2-7; D remains unclear. This CDR3 comprises 13 residues. The germline V and J ends were trimmed by 6 bases and 1 base, with 10 bases remaining between them. CDR1 MNHNS and CDR2 SASEGT come from the germline V gene.

This clonotype was found a few times. The chain carries TRBV20-1 and TRBJ2-7; TRBD2 matches 8 bases. The junction had 9 bases not matched to a gene; V was cut back by 4 bases and J by 4 bases. Germline CDR1 is DFQATT and CDR2 is SNEGSKA (reference sequence). The CDR3 is 14 amino acids. The CDR3 reads CSATGTRSVYEQYF. The CDR3 DNA is TGCAGTGCTACCGGGACTAGATCCGTTTACGAGCAGTACTTC.

The CDR3 reads CASSLMRGRTEAFF. The CDR3 DNA sequence: TGTGCCAGCAGTTTGATGAGGGGGCGCACTGAAGCTTTCTTT. The V call is TRBV27, the J call TRBJ1-1; 7 bases map to TRBD1. This CDR3 contains 14 residues. Losses at the gene ends were 3 bases for V and 4 bases for J; bases not matched to a gene: 5. Germline CDR1 reads MNHEY; CDR2 reads SMNVEV (reference sequence).

This clonotype was recorded at least ten times. The chain couples TRBV20-1 to TRBJ2-7; the match to TRBD2 covers 9 bases. The germline gives CDR1 DFQATT, CDR2 SNEGSKA (reference sequence). The CDR3 runs 14 residues. With V trimmed by 6 bases and J by 3 bases, 9 bases remained unmatched. The CDR3 bases are TGCAGTGCCCAAGGGCGGCGGGAGGGCTACGAGCAGTACTTC. Protein product: CSAQGRREGYEQYF.

The genes are TRBV11-1 and TRBJ2-3, with 13 bases matching TRBD2. This CDR3 region has 15 residues. Germline V gene lookup returns CDR1 SGHAT and CDR2 FQDESV (reference sequence). V gave up 5 bases and J gave up 4 bases; unmatched junction bases: 3. CDR3 in amino acids: CASSRTSGGSDTQYF. The CDR3 DNA sequence: TGTGCCAGCAGCCGGACTAGCGGGGGTTCAGATACGCAGTATTTT.